This T cell receptor beta chain derives from a study of blood T cell repertoires in COVID-19. Here immunoSEQ multiplex PCR was the method, and the copy in TCRdb shows in-frame clones only, minus some. In the table there are 310,000 or so clones, roughly 88% of which are singletons. The length of the CDR3 is 14 residues. V shed 3 bases, J shed 12 bases, and the junction held 12 bases outside the gene matches. Germline CDR1 reads MDHEN; CDR2 reads SYDVKM. The sample taken for sequencing was peripheral blood. The clonotype originates from a woman in her 50s with acute or convalescent COVID-19. This chain connects TRBV28 to TRBJ2-7; TRBD2 matches at 9 bases. CDR3 sequence (DNA): TGTGCCAGCAGTTTTCGCGGGAGGGCCATTATTTCGTACTTC. It codes for CASSFRGRAIISYF.